Described below is a single T cell receptor (beta chain) sequence and its context. Its antigen has not been determined. Nothing much larger sits one base from this clone, and base qualities are not available. TCRbeta CDR3 regions were amplified from genomic DNA by means of the immunoSEQ Assay, a bias-controlled multiplex PCR. In the source study's methods: The number of nucleated cells in each sample was estimated by amplification of reference gene primers within the assay. To quantify the absolute abundance of each unique TCRbeta CDR3 rearrangement, sequence reads were collapsed and filtered. Productive Simpson clonality was computed per sample as the square root of Simpson's diversity index over productive rearrangements. Sourced from immuneACCESS, this table was stored by TCRdb with only in-frame sequences that have V and J called. A share of the clones is absent; for the studies checked, an unresolved V gene accounts for under half, and the remainder has no known explanation. V and J calls plus clone size are reproduced from that table; the DNA served to infer D and trimming. The sample table contains some 300,000 clones; only one count was recorded for under 90% of them. Of the sample, roughly 2.8% is held by the ten largest clones.

Participants in the prospective study were aged about 18 to 90 years, lived in 24 United States geographic areas, and enrolled through a virtual design. Cohort assignment in the prospective study relied on participant-reported clinical history from a screening survey and a study questionnaire. Exposed participants had been in contact with someone with a PCR-confirmed or clinician-diagnosed COVID-19 case within 2 weeks of study entry. In the prospective study, whole blood, serum and a nasopharyngeal or oropharyngeal swab were collected from each participant by mobile phlebotomists. Over a roughly two-month period, participants in the prospective study had the option of providing additional blood draws and questionnaires. Blood samples from the prospective study were shipped frozen or at room temperature prior to DNA extraction. This entry comes from a study of blood T cell repertoires in COVID-19 (TCRdb year 2020). With regard to the full study: Samples covering the acute and convalescent phases of COVID-19 were provided by collaborators in the United States, Italy and Spain. The prospective study material was composed of cDNA or gDNA derived from T cells, B-cell-depleted T cells, or PBMCs. Subjects who had been exposed to COVID-19, were actively infected with it, or had recovered from it provided the deeply sampled blood TCRbeta repertoires that made up the dataset. The repertoires were released in a freely available public database intended as a resource for research on the immune response to SARS-CoV-2. Samples were obtained from the ongoing ImmuneRACE study (first 160 participants) and from about 1,300 subjects provided by 6 global collaborators. Sample metadata almost always included a de-identified subject ID, COVID-19 status, age in years and sex. Where available, HLA class I and class II types were taken from metadata supplied by the sample provider and were not determined by assay-based typing. Overall study outcomes, separate from this receptor: Clinical and demographic metadata were provided uncurated, with the amount varying by source and participant.

The sequenced sample was PBMCs or T cells enriched from blood (not recorded which). The sequence came from a woman aged 45-59 years who had been exposed to COVID-19.

The CDR3 sequence is CATSRGLEQETQYF. The nucleotides are TGTGCCACCAGCAGAGGACTGGAACAAGAGACCCAGTACTTC. This chain joins TRBV15 to TRBJ2-5; a confident D gene designation cannot be given. From cysteine to phenylalanine, the CDR3 is 14 amino acids long. The sequence is cut down to CDR3 DNA, 42 bases in frame from base 1. CDR1 and CDR2 are drawn from the germline V gene (reference sequence): LNHNV, YYDKDF. Between the V and J ends, shortened by 1 base and 2 bases respectively, the junction contains 8 bases. Outside the CDR3, residues come from the reference TRBV15 and TRBJ2-5 proteins, so the full variable domain is: DAMVIQNPRYQVTQFGKPVTLSCSQTLNHNVMYWYQQKSSQAPKLLFHYYDKDFNNEADTPDNFQSRRPNTSFCFLDIRSPGLGDTAMYLCATSRGLEQETQYFGPGTRLLVL.